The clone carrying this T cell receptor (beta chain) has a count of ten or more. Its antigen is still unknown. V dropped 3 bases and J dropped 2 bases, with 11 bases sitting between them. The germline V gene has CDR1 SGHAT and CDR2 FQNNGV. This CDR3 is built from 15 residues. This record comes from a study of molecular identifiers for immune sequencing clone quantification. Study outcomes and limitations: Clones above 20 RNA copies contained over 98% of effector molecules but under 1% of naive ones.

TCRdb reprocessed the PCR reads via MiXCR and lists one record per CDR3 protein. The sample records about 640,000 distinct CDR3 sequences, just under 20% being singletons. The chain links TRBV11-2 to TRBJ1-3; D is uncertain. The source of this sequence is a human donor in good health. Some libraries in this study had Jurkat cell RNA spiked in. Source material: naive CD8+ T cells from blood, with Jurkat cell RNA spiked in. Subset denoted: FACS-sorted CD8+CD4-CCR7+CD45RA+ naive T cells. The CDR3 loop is CASSFLDGPGNTIYF. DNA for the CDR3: TGTGCCAGCAGCTTTTTGGATGGGCCTGGAAACACCATATATTTT.